The rows below give T cell receptor beta chains drawn from one sample of a study of blood T cell repertoires in COVID-19. Libraries were prepared by immunoSEQ multiplex PCR; TCRdb keeps only in-frame clonotypes and omits some of them. The sample has 200,000 to 250,000 clones; 84% are singletons. Sequencing was performed on peripheral blood. These receptors originate from a middle-aged man with acute or convalescent COVID-19. Both conserved end residues are part of each CDR3. A D gene is named only where the DNA matches it firmly. The size of a clone is reported for some rows only, either as once, few or many, or as a class for expanded clones.

J	D	size	V	DNA	CDR3
TRBJ2-2	NA	once	TRBV10-3	TGTGCCATCAGTGAGGCGGGACAGCAGAACACCGGGGAGCTGTTTTTT	CAISEAGQQNTGELFF
TRBJ2-7	TRBD2	NA	TRBV5-4	TGTGCCAGCAGCACGGAGCGGGAGGCCTCCTACGAGCAGTACTTC	CASSTEREASYEQYF
TRBJ2-7	NA	NA	TRBV5-4	TGTGCCAGCAGCTTTGGGGGGAACTCCTACGAGCAGTACTTC	CASSFGGNSYEQYF
TRBJ2-1	TRBD2	NA	TRBV7-3	TGTGCCAGCAGCTTACAGGGTAGACTAGCGGGATTCCCCTACAATGAGCAGTTCTTC	CASSLQGRLAGFPYNEQFF
TRBJ2-1	TRBD2	NA	TRBV27	TGTGCCAGCAGTTTCTTAAGCGGGGGGCCCAATGAGCAGTTCTTC	CASSFLSGGPNEQFF
TRBJ1-1	NA	NA	TRBV19	TGTGCCAGTAGTATCGGGGGAGTGAACACTGAAGCTTTCTTT	CASSIGGVNTEAFF
TRBJ1-3	TRBD1	once	TRBV4-1	TGCGCCAGCAGCCTCGACAGGGGCCGCGGAAACACCATATATTTT	CASSLDRGRGNTIYF
TRBJ2-7	NA	once	TRBV7-9	TGTGCCAGCATGGGGGGACCCACCAGCTCCTACGAGCAGTACTTC	CASMGGPTSSYEQYF
TRBJ2-1	TRBD2	NA	TRBV4-1	TGCGCCAGCAGCCTTGGTGCTAGCGGCCATTTATCTGAGCAGTTCTTC	CASSLGASGHLSEQFF
TRBJ1-2	NA	NA	TRBV19	TGTGCCAGTAGTCCCACGGGGAGTGGGAATGGCTACACCTTC	CASSPTGSGNGYTF
TRBJ2-7	TRBD2	few	TRBV28	TGTGCCACCAGATACGGGGGGGGCTCCTACGAGCAGTACTTC	CATRYGGGSYEQYF
TRBJ1-1	NA	NA	TRBV13	TGTGCCAGCAGCTTACGGGGAGAGATGAACACTGAAGCTTTCTTT	CASSLRGEMNTEAFF
TRBJ2-7	NA	few	TRBV24-1	TGTGCCACCAGTGATCCCCCAGTGTACGAGCAGTACTTC	CATSDPPVYEQYF
TRBJ2-7	TRBD1	few	TRBV7-2	TGTGCCAGCAGCACCCCCGGGACAGACTACGAGCAGTACTTC	CASSTPGTDYEQYF